This T cell receptor (beta chain) was retrieved from a study of blood T cell repertoires in COVID-19. Study as a whole: The United States, Italy and Spain provided the acute and convalescent COVID-19 samples. The analysed material was cDNA or gDNA that came from T cells, B-cell-depleted T cells, or PBMCs.

The length of the CDR3 is 11 residues. Per the germline V gene, CDR1 is MGHRA and CDR2 is YSYEKL. The V and J ends lost 3 bases and 8 bases respectively, with 7 bases between them. In the authors' methods: Using reference gene primer amplification, nucleated cell counts were estimated. Repertoires were generated with immunoSEQ multiplex PCR, while TCRdb's copy carries only in-frame clones and drops some. That table supplies the V and J calls and clone size; D and trimming were determined from the DNA. The sample holds over 140,000 clones, 77% seen once. The sequence was collected from a woman aged 45-59 years with active or convalescent COVID-19. The specimen was peripheral blood. The chain links TRBV4-1 to TRBJ1-1, with TRBD1 as a possible D gene (5 bases). The CDR3 protein is CASSQGGEAFF. The CDR3 nucleotides are TGCGCCAGCAGCCAGGGGGGGGAAGCTTTCTTT.